This TCR beta chain derives from a study of cytomegalovirus exposure and HLA in healthy donors. On the study more broadly: HLA-typed donors were the source of 86 million or so unique TCRs held in an early data release. Findings and caveats of the study: Relative to the approximately 670-donor mean, N-insertions were reportedly fewer in an Asian-associated ancestry cluster in a later analysis. In a later analysis, TCR beta V- and J-gene trimming showed a link to a missense DCLRE1C variant.

As to this clone: Its target is unknown.

PCR amplification relied on 60 Vbeta primers (plus 13 Jbeta primers). The method was immunoSEQ multiplex PCR; TCRdb's version includes in-frame clones alone and lacks a portion of them. Of roughly 110,000 clones detected, about 75% appear once; the ten largest clones hold approximately 2.8%. The sequencing input was PBMCs. This clonotype was obtained from a male donor in good health and CMV-seropositive.

CDR3 residues: CAWRRSTGASYNEQFF. Here the CDR3 DNA reads TGTGCCTGGAGAAGATCTACGGGTGCCTCCTACAATGAGCAGTTCTTC. The chain is built from TRBV30 and TRBJ2-1; D unclear. The V and J ends lost 3 bases and 0 bases respectively, with 15 bases between them. The CDR3 totals 16 residues. CDR1 is GTSNPN and CDR2 is SVGIG in the germline V gene (reference sequence).